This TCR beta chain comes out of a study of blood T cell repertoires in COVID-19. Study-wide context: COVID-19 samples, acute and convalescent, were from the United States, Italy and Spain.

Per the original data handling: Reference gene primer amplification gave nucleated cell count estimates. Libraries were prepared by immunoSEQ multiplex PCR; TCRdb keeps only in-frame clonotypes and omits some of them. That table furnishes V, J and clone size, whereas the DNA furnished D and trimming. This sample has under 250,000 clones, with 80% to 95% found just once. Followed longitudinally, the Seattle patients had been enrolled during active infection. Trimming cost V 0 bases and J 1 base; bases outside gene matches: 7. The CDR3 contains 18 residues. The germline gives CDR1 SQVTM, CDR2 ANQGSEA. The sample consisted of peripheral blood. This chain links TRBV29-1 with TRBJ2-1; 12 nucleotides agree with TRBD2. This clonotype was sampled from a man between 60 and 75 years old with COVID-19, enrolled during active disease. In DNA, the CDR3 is TGCAGCGTTGAAGAACCTCTAGCGGGAGGGATATCCTACAATGAGCAGTTCTTC. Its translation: CSVEEPLAGGISYNEQFF.